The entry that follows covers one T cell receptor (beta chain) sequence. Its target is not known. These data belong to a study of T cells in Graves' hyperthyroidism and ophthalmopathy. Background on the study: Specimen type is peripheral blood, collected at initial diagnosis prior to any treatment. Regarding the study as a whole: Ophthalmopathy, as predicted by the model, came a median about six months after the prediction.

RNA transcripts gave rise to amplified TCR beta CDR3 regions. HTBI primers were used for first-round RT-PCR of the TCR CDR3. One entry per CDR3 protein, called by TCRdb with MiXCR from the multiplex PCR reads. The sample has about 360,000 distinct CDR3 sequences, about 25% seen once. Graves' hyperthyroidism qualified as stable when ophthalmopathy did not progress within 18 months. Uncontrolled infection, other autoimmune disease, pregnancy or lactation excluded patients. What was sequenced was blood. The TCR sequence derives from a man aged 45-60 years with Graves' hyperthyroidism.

The CDR3 is CSARGASGRLNEQFF. The CDR3 nucleotides read TGCAGTGCTAGGGGGGCTAGCGGGAGATTAAATGAGCAGTTCTTC. The rearrangement links TRBV20-1 to TRBJ2-1; 10 nucleotides match TRBD2. Germline V gene lookup returns CDR1 DFQATT and CDR2 SNEGSKA (reference sequence). The junction had 9 bases not matched to a gene; V was cut back by 3 bases and J by 7 bases. This CDR3 is built from 15 residues.